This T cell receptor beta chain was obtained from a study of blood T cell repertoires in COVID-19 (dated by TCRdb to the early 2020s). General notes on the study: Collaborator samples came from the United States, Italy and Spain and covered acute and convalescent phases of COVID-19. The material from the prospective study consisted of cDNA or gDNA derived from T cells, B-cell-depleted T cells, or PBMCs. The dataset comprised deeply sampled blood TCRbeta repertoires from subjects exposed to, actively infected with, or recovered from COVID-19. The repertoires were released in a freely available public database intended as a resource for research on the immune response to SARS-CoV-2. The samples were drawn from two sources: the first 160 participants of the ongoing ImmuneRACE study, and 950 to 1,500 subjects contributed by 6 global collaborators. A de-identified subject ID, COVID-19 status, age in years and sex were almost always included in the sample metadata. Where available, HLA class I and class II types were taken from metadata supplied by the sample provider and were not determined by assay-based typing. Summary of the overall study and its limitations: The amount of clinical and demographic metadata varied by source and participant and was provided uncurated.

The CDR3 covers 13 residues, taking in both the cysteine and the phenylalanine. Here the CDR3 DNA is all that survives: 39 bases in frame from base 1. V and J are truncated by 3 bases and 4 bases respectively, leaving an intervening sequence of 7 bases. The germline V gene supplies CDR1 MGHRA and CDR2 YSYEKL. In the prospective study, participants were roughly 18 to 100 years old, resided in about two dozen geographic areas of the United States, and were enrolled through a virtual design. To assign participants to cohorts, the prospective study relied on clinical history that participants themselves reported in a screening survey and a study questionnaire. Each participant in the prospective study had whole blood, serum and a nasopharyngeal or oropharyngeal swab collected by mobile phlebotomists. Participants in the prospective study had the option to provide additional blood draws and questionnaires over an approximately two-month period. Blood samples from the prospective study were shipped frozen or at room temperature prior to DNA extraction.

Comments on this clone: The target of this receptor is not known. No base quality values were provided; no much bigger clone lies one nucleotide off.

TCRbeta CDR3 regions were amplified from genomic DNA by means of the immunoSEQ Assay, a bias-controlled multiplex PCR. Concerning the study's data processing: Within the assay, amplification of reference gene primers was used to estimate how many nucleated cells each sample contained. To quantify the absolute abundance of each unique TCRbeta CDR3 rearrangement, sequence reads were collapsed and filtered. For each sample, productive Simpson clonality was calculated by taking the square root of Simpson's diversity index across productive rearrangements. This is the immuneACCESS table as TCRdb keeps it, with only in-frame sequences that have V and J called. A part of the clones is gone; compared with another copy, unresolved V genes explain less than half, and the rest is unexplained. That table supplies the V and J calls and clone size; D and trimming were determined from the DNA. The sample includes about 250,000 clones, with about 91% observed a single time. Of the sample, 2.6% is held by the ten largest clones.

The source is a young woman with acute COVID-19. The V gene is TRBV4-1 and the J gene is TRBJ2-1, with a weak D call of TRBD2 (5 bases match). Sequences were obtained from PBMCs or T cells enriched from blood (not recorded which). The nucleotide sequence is TGCGCCAGCAGCCACCCGGGATACAATGAGCAGTTCTTC. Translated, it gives CASSHPGYNEQFF.